This is a list of T cell receptor beta chains from one sample in a study of blood T cell repertoires in COVID-19. Repertoires were generated with immunoSEQ multiplex PCR, while TCRdb's copy carries only in-frame clones and drops some. The sample has around 280,000 clones, 87% seen once; the top ten hold under 7%. The source material was PBMCs or T cells enriched from blood (not recorded which). Receptors were obtained from a woman aged 40 to 50 who had recovered from COVID-19. Both conserved end residues are part of each CDR3. A D gene is named only where the DNA matches it firmly. Part of the rows lack a size; the others show once, few, many or a class for expanded clones.

length	V	size	J	D	DNA	CDR3
16	TRBV6-6	once	TRBJ1-5	TRBD1	TGTGCCAGCAGTTTAAGACAGGGGATTGGCAATCAGCCCCAGCATTTT	CASSLRQGIGNQPQHF
19	TRBV2	few	TRBJ2-7	TRBD2	TGTGCCAGCAGTGCCTCCGGGACTAGCGGGAGGGCCCCAGGTCGCGAGCAGTACTTC	CASSASGTSGRAPGREQYF
15	TRBV24-1	NA	TRBJ2-1	TRBD1	TGTGCCACCGGGGACCGGGACAGGGGACCCAATGAGCAGTTCTTC	CATGDRDRGPNEQFF
15	TRBV7-2	NA	TRBJ2-1	TRBD2	TGTGCCAGCAGCTTCCTCAGCGGGAGGGCCGATGAGCAGTTCTTC	CASSFLSGRADEQFF
15	TRBV6-2/TRBV6-3	NA	TRBJ2-7	TRBD2	TGTGCCAGCAGTTACTCGGCTAGCGGGTACTACGAGCAGTACTTC	CASSYSASGYYEQYF
14	TRBV19	NA	TRBJ1-6	TRBD1	TGTGCCAGTAGATCCGGGACAGGCAATTCACCCCTCCACTTT	CASRSGTGNSPLHF
13	TRBV10-3	NA	TRBJ2-1	TRBD2	TGTGCCATCCAGACTAGCGCTTACAATGAGCAGTTCTTC	CAIQTSAYNEQFF
15	TRBV19	NA	TRBJ2-5	TRBD2	TGTGCCAGTAGTATACGGGAGGGGCTCCAAGAGACCCAGTACTTC	CASSIREGLQETQYF
14	TRBV27	NA	TRBJ2-3	TRBD1	TGTGCCAGCAGTACGACAGGGGGCGAGTATACGCAGTATTTT	CASSTTGGEYTQYF
16	TRBV11-2	NA	TRBJ2-1	TRBD1	TGTGCCAGCAGCCATCTAGGGACAGGGGGAATCAATGAGCAGTTCTTC	CASSHLGTGGINEQFF
16	TRBV28	NA	TRBJ1-5	TRBD1	TGTGCCAGCAGCCCCGGGGACAGGGGTAGCAATCAGCCCCAGCATTTT	CASSPGDRGSNQPQHF
14	TRBV10-1	once	TRBJ2-1	TRBD2	TGCGCCAGCGGCTCTAGCGGGAGCTCGGCTGGGCAGTTCTTC	CASGSSGSSAGQFF
15	TRBV30	NA	TRBJ1-4	NA	TGTGCCTGGAGTGCGTGGGGCAGGGGTGATGAAAAACTGTTTTTT	CAWSAWGRGDEKLFF
14	TRBV6-5	NA	TRBJ2-3	TRBD2	TGTGCCAGCAAAAGAGGGACTAATACAGATACGCAGTATTTT	CASKRGTNTDTQYF
13	TRBV11-3	NA	TRBJ2-5	TRBD2	TGTGCCAGCAATAGCGGGAGCTGGGAGACCCAGTACTTC	CASNSGSWETQYF
15	TRBV5-1	NA	TRBJ2-5	TRBD1	TGCGCCAGCAGCTCCCGAGACAGGGGGCAAGAGACCCAGTACTTC	CASSSRDRGQETQYF